The 27 T cell receptor beta chains below all came from one sample that was sequenced in a study of cytotoxic CD8 clonotypes in ibrutinib-treated CLL. Clones were read by immunoSEQ multiplex PCR, and TCRdb kept only the in-frame ones, dropping some. The sample consists of some 160,000 clones, 81% of them appearing once. This specimen was PBMCs, taken after 12 months of ibrutinib treatment. These receptors came from a human donor with chronic lymphocytic leukemia.

V gene TRBV2 combines with J gene TRBJ1-1; no firm D call. Germline CDR1 SNHLY, CDR2 FYNNEI. V was trimmed by 10 bases and J by 5 bases, leaving 14 bases between them. This CDR3 is 12 amino acids long. CDR3 DNA sequence: TGTGCCACCCTTGGGGATCGGACTGAAGCTTTCTTT. Translation gives CATLGDRTEAFF.

This chain joins TRBV4-3 and TRBJ2-7, with 12 bases aligning to TRBD2. The V gene end was trimmed by 0 bases and the J gene end by 1 base; junction bases not matched to a gene: 4. The CDR3 runs 17 residues. From germline, CDR1 is LGHNA and CDR2 YSLEER. As DNA, the CDR3 is TGCGCCAGCAGCCAAGATTATCTAGCGGGGGGGTCCTACGAGCAGTACTTC. This encodes CASSQDYLAGGSYEQYF.

The chain uses TRBV27 and TRBJ1-1, with TRBD1 matching 9 bases. After removal of 5 bases from V and 1 base from J, the junction contained 2 bases not matched to a gene. Germline V gives CDR1 MNHEY, CDR2 SMNVEV (reference sequence). CDR3 length: 14 residues. CDR3 DNA sequence: TGTGCCAGCAGTACGGACAGGGGGAACACTGAAGCTTTCTTT. Its translation: CASSTDRGNTEAFF.

The V and J genes are TRBV5-1 and TRBJ2-5; 7 bases are shared with TRBD2. The length of the CDR3 is 18 residues. Per the germline V gene, CDR1 is SGHRS and CDR2 is YFSETQ. The V gene end was trimmed by 5 bases and the J gene end by 0 bases; junction bases not matched to a gene: 16. The CDR3: CASRGGEGYKAYQETQYF. CDR3 bases: TGCGCCAGCAGGGGAGGGGAGGGGTACAAAGCGTACCAAGAGACCCAGTACTTC. Supplemented by reference TRBV5-1 and TRBJ2-5, the full variable domain reads KAGVTQTPRYLIKTRGQQVTLSCSPISGHRSVSWYQQTPGQGLQFLFEYFSETQRNKGNFPGRFSGRQFSNSRSEMNVSTLELGDSALYLCASRGGEGYKAYQETQYFGPGTRLLVL.

The rearrangement joins TRBV4-1 to TRBJ2-5; 11 bases align to TRBD2. Germline CDR1 MGHRA, CDR2 YSYEKL. V shed 6 bases and J 5 bases; nucleotides not matched to a gene: 5. This CDR3 is 14 amino acids long. CDR3 in DNA: TGCGCCAGCAGTAGCGGGGGGGCCATGGAGACCCAGTACTTC. Its protein is CASSSGGAMETQYF.

The chain combines TRBV2 with TRBJ2-2; 9 nucleotides align to TRBD2. The trim removed 3 bases at V and 5 bases at J, leaving 4 bases unmatched. This CDR3 spans 15 amino acids. Germline V CDR1 and CDR2: SNHLY, FYNNEI. In DNA form, the CDR3 reads TGTGCCAGCAGTGAGCTTAGCGGGGGAACCGGGGAGCTGTTTTTT. Translating it yields CASSELSGGTGELFF.

The V and J genes are TRBV11-3 and TRBJ1-3; D possibly corresponds to TRBD1 (5 bases). Germline V gene lookup returns CDR1 SGHNT and CDR2 YENEEA. Trimming pared 5 bases from V and 2 bases from J, leaving 19 bases between. The CDR3 covers 17 residues. CDR3 protein: CASSGRRESRTGNTIYF. CDR3 nucleotide sequence: TGTGCCAGCAGCGGGCGCAGGGAATCGAGGACTGGAAACACCATATATTTT.

The chain has TRBV27 and TRBJ2-7, with D perhaps assigned TRBD1 or TRBD2 (5 bases each). The CDR3 runs 15 residues. Trimming removed 1 base from V and 2 bases from J, with 12 bases in between. Germline CDR1 MNHEY, CDR2 SMNVEV (reference sequence). CDR3 protein: CASSLFGTAPYEQYF. In DNA form, the CDR3 reads TGTGCCAGCAGTTTATTCGGGACGGCGCCCTACGAGCAGTACTTC.

The chain uses TRBV6-5 and TRBJ1-2; 7 nucleotides match TRBD1. The trim removed 2 bases at V and 8 bases at J, leaving 11 bases unmatched. Per the germline V gene, CDR1 is MNHEY and CDR2 is SVGAGI. The CDR3 runs 15 residues. In DNA form, the CDR3 reads TGTGCCAGCAGTTACACACCCGGGACAGAGGGCGGCTACACCTTC. It translates to CASSYTPGTEGGYTF.

J is TRBJ1-4 and V is TRBV6-6, with 7 bases aligning to TRBD1. Germline lookup yields CDR1 MNHNY and CDR2 SVGAGI (reference sequence). The J segment lost 3 bases and the V segment lost 2 bases, leaving 6 bases of the junction unmatched. There are 16 residues in the CDR3. CDR3 nucleotide sequence: TGTGCCAGCAGTTACGGGAGGGGGCGTTCTAATGAAAAACTGTTTTTT. It translates to CASSYGRGRSNEKLFF.

This sequence joins TRBV7-9 and TRBJ2-7; a weak D match, TRBD2 (6 bases). V was clipped by 5 bases and J by 7 bases, with 12 bases between them. Germline lookup yields CDR1 SEHNR and CDR2 FQNEAQ (reference sequence). The CDR3 is made up of 12 amino acids. CDR3 bases: TGTGCCAGCAGCGGAGGCGGGGTAGAGCAGTACTTC. Translation gives CASSGGGVEQYF.

V usage is TRBV7-9 and J usage is TRBJ2-2, with D maybe TRBD1 (5 bases). Trimming took off 1 base at V and 2 bases at J, with 8 bases between the two ends. The CDR3 runs to 15 residues. The germline V gene encodes CDR1 SEHNR and CDR2 FQNEAQ (reference sequence). The CDR3: CASSLGTQNTGELFF. The CDR3 DNA sequence: TGTGCCAGCAGCTTAGGGACACAAAACACCGGGGAGCTGTTTTTT.

V is TRBV2 and J is TRBJ1-1, with D perhaps matching TRBD1 (5 bases). With 3 bases removed from V and 0 bases from J, the gap between germline ends came to 17 bases. The CDR3 extends over 17 amino acids. Germline lookup yields CDR1 SNHLY and CDR2 FYNNEI. This CDR3 reads CASSDPRGLGMNTEAFF. The DNA of the CDR3 is TGTGCCAGCAGTGACCCGCGGGGACTCGGCATGAACACTGAAGCTTTCTTT.

For the CDR3, the DNA is TGTGCCAGCAGCCCAACTAGCGGGAGGGACCAAGAGACCCAGTACTTC. As protein: CASSPTSGRDQETQYF. This rearrangement joins TRBV5-4 to TRBJ2-5; 13 bases are shared with TRBD2. Germline V CDR1 and CDR2: SGHNT, YYREEE (reference sequence). The CDR3 has 16 amino acids. V lost 4 bases to trimming and J lost 0 bases; unmatched junction nucleotides: 3.

This chain links TRBV6-5 with TRBJ2-3; D is ambiguous. Per germline, CDR1 MNHEY and CDR2 SVGAGI. The ends were cut back, 6 bases at V and 4 bases at J, with 11 bases in the middle. CDR3 length equals 13 residues. CDR3: CASRPTGADTQYF. The CDR3, as DNA: TGTGCCAGCAGACCCACCGGAGCAGATACGCAGTATTTT.

The J gene is TRBJ2-7, the V gene TRBV5-6, with a weak D call TRBD1 (6 bases). With 3 bases removed from V and 6 bases from J, the gap between germline ends came to 19 bases. The CDR3 runs 15 residues. Germline-derived CDR1 and CDR2 are SGHDT and YYEEEE. Written as DNA, the CDR3 is TGTGCCAGCAGCTGGGTTGACAGGATAGGCCGCGAGCAGTACTTC. Translation gives CASSWVDRIGREQYF. Supplemented by reference TRBV5-6 and TRBJ2-7, the full variable domain reads DAGVTQSPTHLIKTRGQQVTLRCSPKSGHDTVSWYQQALGQGPQFIFQYYEEEERQRGNFPDRFSGHQFPNYSSELNVNALLLGDSALYLCASSWVDRIGREQYFGPGTRLTVT.

This clone was seen ten or more times. Other nucleotide sequences in the sample specify the same CDR3. The V and J genes are TRBV4-2 and TRBJ2-7, with 9 bases fitting TRBD1. The CDR3 totals 14 residues. J lost 2 bases, V lost 3 bases, and 2 bases had no gene match. CDR1 and CDR2 (germline): LGHNA, YNFKEQ. The CDR3 nucleotides read TGTGCCAGCAGCCAGGGACAGGGAACCTACGAGCAGTACTTC. Translated: CASSQGQGTYEQYF.

The chain couples TRBV6-6 to TRBJ1-2, with TRBD1 as a possible D gene (6 bases). Germline values: CDR1 MNHNY, CDR2 SVGAGI (reference sequence). Trimming pared 7 bases from V and 4 bases from J, leaving 10 bases between. CDR3 length equals 12 residues. CDR3 region: CASTQDSYGYTF. CDR3 bases: TGTGCCAGCACCCAGGACAGCTATGGCTACACCTTC.

The V and J genes are TRBV11-3 and TRBJ1-3; D is undetermined. Germline lookup yields CDR1 SGHNT and CDR2 YENEEA. There are 15 residues in the CDR3. V was pared by 7 bases and J by 0 bases, with 13 bases between. In nucleotides, the CDR3 is TGTGCCAGCAACCCCCCTTGGTACTCTGGAAACACCATATATTTT. Translated: CASNPPWYSGNTIYF.

The rearrangement joins TRBV9 to TRBJ2-5; TRBD2 is a possible D gene (5 bases). Per germline, CDR1 SGDLS and CDR2 YYNGEE. Trimming removed 7 bases at V and 5 bases at J, with 15 bases between. The CDR3 covers 13 residues. The CDR3 coding sequence is TGTGCCAGCTCCCCGGGCGGGTACGAGACCCAGTACTTC. This encodes CASSPGGYETQYF.

The chain is built from TRBV4-3 and TRBJ1-2, with D tentatively TRBD1 (5 bases). Germline lookup yields CDR1 LGHNA and CDR2 YSLEER. The CDR3 sequence is 16 residues long. V lost 0 bases to trimming and J lost 0 bases, with 11 bases between them. The CDR3 DNA reads TGCGCCAGCAGCCAAGATCAAACAGGATCTAACTATGGCTACACCTTC. Protein sequence: CASSQDQTGSNYGYTF.

The chain uses TRBV5-1 and TRBJ2-1; a possible D gene is TRBD1 (5 bases). The V gene lost 0 bases and the J gene lost 15 bases, with 10 bases spanning the gap. In germline, CDR1 is SGHRS, CDR2 YFSETQ. The length of the CDR3 is 11 residues. The CDR3 loop reads CASSLEGVPFF. CDR3 nucleotides: TGCGCCAGCAGCTTGGAAGGGGTTCCGTTCTTC.

V gene TRBV7-3 combines with J gene TRBJ2-1; possibly TRBD1 or TRBD2 for D (6 bases each). Trimming removed 1 base at V and 4 bases at J, with 17 bases between. Germline-derived CDR1 and CDR2 are SGHTA and FQGTGA. The CDR3 runs to 17 residues. The DNA of the CDR3 is TGTGCCAGCAGCTTAATAGGCTGGGGGGCCATTTACAATGAGCAGTTCTTC. Its translation: CASSLIGWGAIYNEQFF. The full variable domain, completed using reference TRBV7-3 and TRBJ2-1, is GAGVSQTPSNKVTEKGKYVELRCDPISGHTALYWYRQSLGQGPEFLIYFQGTGAADDSGLPNDRFFAVRPEGSVSTLKIQRTERGDSAVYLCASSLIGWGAIYNEQFFGPGTRLTVL.

This chain connects TRBV6-1 to TRBJ2-7, with 7 bases matching TRBD2. J was trimmed by 5 bases and V by 4 bases; bases with no gene match: 14. Germline-derived CDR1 and CDR2 are MNHNS and SASEGT. The CDR3 is made up of 16 amino acids. The DNA for the CDR3 is TGTGCCAGCAGTGCCCACAGGAGCGGACGGGGGGACGAGCAGTACTTC. It yields the protein CASSAHRSGRGDEQYF.

J is TRBJ1-6 and V is TRBV7-8; D is unclear. Germline V lookup: CDR1 SGHVS, CDR2 FQNEAQ. The CDR3 spans 16 residues. Trimming took 2 bases from V and 7 from J, leaving 15 bases between them. The CDR3 DNA reads TGTGCCAGCAGCTTACAGTATTCGAGGGTCAATTCACCCCTCCACTTT. The encoded protein is CASSLQYSRVNSPLHF.

The CDR3 DNA is TGTGCCAGCAGCTCGGGACTAGCGGGGGAATCGCAGTTCTTC. Protein sequence: CASSSGLAGESQFF. The chain joins TRBV11-2 to TRBJ2-1, with 14 bases identical to TRBD2. The V gene's germline CDR1 is SGHAT and CDR2 FQNNGV. The CDR3 totals 14 residues. Germline trimming cut 4 bases from V and 12 bases from J; bases unmatched to any gene: 5.

The sample holds a few counts of this clone. The chain employs TRBV30 and TRBJ1-5, with 11 bases that match TRBD1. CDR1 GTSNPN and CDR2 SVGIG come from the germline V gene (reference sequence). Trimming took 5 bases from V and 2 from J; bases not matched to a gene: 5. The CDR3 spans 15 residues. The CDR3 reads CAWGQGARGNQPQHF. CDR3 DNA: TGTGCCTGGGGACAGGGGGCGAGGGGCAATCAGCCCCAGCATTTT.